This passage covers 15 T cell receptor beta chains from one sample sequenced in a study of glioma-infiltrating T cells after dendritic cell vaccination. The method was immunoSEQ multiplex PCR; TCRdb's version includes in-frame clones alone and lacks a portion of them. The sample includes about 90,000 clones, 85% to 90% seen only once; the top ten take 2.5% to 3.5%. The sample was blood, taken before dendritic cell vaccination. All receptors come from a human donor with glioblastoma.

CDR3 in amino acids: CASSLWGLPNEQFF. CDR3 coding DNA: TGTGCCAGCAGCTTATGGGGCCTCCCAAATGAGCAGTTCTTC. The genes are TRBV7-2 and TRBJ2-1; perhaps TRBD1 as D (5 bases). Trimming stripped 2 bases from V and 7 bases from J, with 12 bases between. In germline, CDR1 is SGHTA, CDR2 FQGNSA. This CDR3 region has 14 residues.

This clone was counted a few times. This sequence joins TRBV4-1 and TRBJ1-5; D gene unclear. The CDR3 sequence is 15 residues long. CDR1 MGHRA and CDR2 YSYEKL come from the germline V gene. V shed 1 base and J shed 0 bases, with 7 bases lying between them. CDR3 sequence reads: CASSQVPRSNQPQHF. For the CDR3, the DNA is TGCGCCAGCAGCCAAGTTCCCCGTAGCAATCAGCCCCAGCATTTT.

The chain uses TRBV6-5 and TRBJ2-1; 7 bases line up with TRBD1. Germline-derived CDR1 and CDR2 are MNHEY and SVGAGI. V dropped 8 bases and J dropped 6; count of bases not matched to a gene: 7. The CDR3 has 13 amino acids. This CDR3 reads CASQGTASNEQFF. DNA of the CDR3: TGTGCCAGCCAAGGGACAGCCAGCAATGAGCAGTTCTTC.

The chain couples TRBV2 to TRBJ2-3, with 9 bases aligning to TRBD2. Looked up from germline, CDR1 is SNHLY and CDR2 is FYNNEI. CDR3 size: 18 residues. The V segment lost 2 bases and the J segment 0 bases; nucleotides outside the gene matches: 9. CDR3 nucleotide sequence: TGTGCCAGCAGTGAAACCCAGCGGGGGGCCCTCAGCACAGATACGCAGTATTTT. It is translated as CASSETQRGALSTDTQYF. Drawing the rest from reference TRBV2 and TRBJ2-3, the complete variable domain is EPEVTQTPSHQVTQMGQEVILRCVPISNHLYFYWYRQILGQKVEFLVSFYNNEISEKSEIFDDQFSVERPDGSNFTLKIRSTKLEDSAMYFCASSETQRGALSTDTQYFGPGTRLTVL.

The V gene is TRBV30, the J gene TRBJ1-2, with TRBD1 as a possible D gene (5 bases). V lost 2 bases to trimming and J lost 4 bases, with 11 bases between them. Germline CDR1 and CDR2: GTSNPN and SVGIG (reference sequence). This CDR3 spans 13 amino acids. CDR3: CAWSYGQGYGYTF. CDR3 bases: TGTGCCTGGAGTTACGGGCAGGGCTATGGCTACACCTTC. The variable domain in full, with the rest retrieved from reference TRBV30 and TRBJ1-2, is SQTIHQWPATLVQPVGSPLSLECTVEGTSNPNLYWYRQAAGRGLQLLFYSVGIGQISSEVPQNLSASRPQDRQFILSSKKLLLSDSGFYLCAWSYGQGYGYTFGSGTRLTVV.

The rearrangement uses TRBV14 and TRBJ2-7, with no clear D. The V and J ends lost 2 bases and 3 bases respectively, with 8 bases between them. The germline CDR1 and CDR2 sequences are SGHDN and FVKESK. The CDR3 contains 13 residues. The CDR3 is CASSQPPFYEQYF. The CDR3 coding sequence is TGTGCCAGCAGCCAACCCCCTTTCTACGAGCAGTACTTC.

The chain employs TRBV18 and TRBJ1-5; D may be TRBD1 (5 bases). Trimming took 2 bases from V and 4 from J, leaving 6 bases between them. Germline V lookup: CDR1 KGHSH, CDR2 LQKENI. CDR3 length: 13 amino acids. The CDR3: CASSPGGNQPQHF. CDR3 DNA sequence: TGTGCCAGCTCACCAGGGGGGAATCAGCCCCAGCATTTT.

V is TRBV5-1 and J is TRBJ2-5; D call uncertain. Looked up from germline, CDR1 is SGHRS and CDR2 is YFSETQ. The CDR3 consists of 12 residues. V was clipped by 4 bases and J by 2 bases, with 6 bases between them. The CDR3 loop reads CASSPPQETQYF. CDR3 nucleotides: TGCGCCAGCAGCCCCCCTCAAGAGACCCAGTACTTC.

This chain uses TRBV30 with TRBJ2-3; 9 bases are shared with TRBD1. Germline V gene sequence: CDR1 GTSNPN, CDR2 SVGIG (reference sequence). V was clipped by 0 bases and J by 6 bases; unmatched bases: 7. The CDR3 runs to 15 residues. CDR3: CAWSVTGTGWDTQYF. CDR3 sequence (DNA): TGTGCCTGGAGTGTAACCGGGACAGGGTGGGATACGCAGTATTTT.

V usage is TRBV5-4 and J usage is TRBJ2-7, with 9 bases that match TRBD1. V lost 3 bases, J lost 1 base, and 5 bases stayed unmatched. Germline V gene sequence: CDR1 SGHNT, CDR2 YYREEE (reference sequence). The CDR3 loop spans 15 amino acids. The CDR3 DNA is TGTGCCAGCAGCTGGACGGGGACAGGGTCCTACGAGCAGTACTTC. Its protein product is CASSWTGTGSYEQYF.

The genes are TRBV6-6 and TRBJ2-5; perhaps TRBD2 as D (5 bases). The DNA end favors TRBJ2-7, so the J call may be wrong. The CDR3 is made up of 14 amino acids. CDR1 and CDR2 (germline): MNHNY, SVGAGI (reference sequence). The CDR3 DNA follows: TGTGCCAGCAGTTACTCGTCCGGGAACTACGAGCAGTACTTC. Encoded protein: CASSYSSGNYEQYF.

Turning to this clone: Mismatch with germline at one junction end may stem from a read error. The chain has TRBV5-1 and TRBJ1-1; a weak D match, TRBD1 (5 bases). This CDR3 region has 15 residues. The V gene's germline CDR1 is SGHRS and CDR2 YFSETQ. The CDR3: CASSPGFVLNTEVFF. The CDR3 DNA sequence: TGCGCCAGCAGCCCAGGGTTTGTGTTAAACACTGAAGTTTTCTTT.

The rearrangement links TRBV18 to TRBJ1-1; perhaps TRBD1 as D (5 bases). Deletions cut 2 bases from V and 0 bases from J, with 10 bases between. The V gene's germline CDR1 is KGHSH and CDR2 LQKENI. The CDR3 has 15 amino acids. The CDR3 loop reads CASSPIGGMNTEAFF. The CDR3 DNA follows: TGTGCCAGCTCACCAATCGGGGGAATGAACACTGAAGCTTTCTTT. Filled out from reference TRBV18 and TRBJ1-1, the complete variable domain reads NAGVMQNPRHLVRRRGQEARLRCSPMKGHSHVYWYRQLPEEGLKFMVYLQKENIIDESGMPKERFSAEFPKEGPSILRIQQVVRGDSAAYFCASSPIGGMNTEAFFGQGTRLTVV.

The J gene is TRBJ1-2, the V gene TRBV2; no definite D call. Germline V gene data show CDR1 as SNHLY and CDR2 as FYNNEI. This CDR3 is built from 14 residues. V lost 5 bases and J 6 bases, leaving 16 bases between the germline ends. The CDR3 DNA reads as TGTGCCAGCAGTTATTCCTCAAACACCCATGGCTACACCTTC. Protein sequence: CASSYSSNTHGYTF.

This rearrangement joins TRBV27 to TRBJ1-2; D is undetermined. Germline-derived CDR1 and CDR2 are MNHEY and SMNVEV (reference sequence). This CDR3 is 13 amino acids long. Trimming removed 4 bases from V and 8 bases from J, with 14 bases in between. DNA for the CDR3: TGTGCCAGCAGTTCACTCTCAAGTTGGGGCTACACCTTC. Its translation is CASSSLSSWGYTF.